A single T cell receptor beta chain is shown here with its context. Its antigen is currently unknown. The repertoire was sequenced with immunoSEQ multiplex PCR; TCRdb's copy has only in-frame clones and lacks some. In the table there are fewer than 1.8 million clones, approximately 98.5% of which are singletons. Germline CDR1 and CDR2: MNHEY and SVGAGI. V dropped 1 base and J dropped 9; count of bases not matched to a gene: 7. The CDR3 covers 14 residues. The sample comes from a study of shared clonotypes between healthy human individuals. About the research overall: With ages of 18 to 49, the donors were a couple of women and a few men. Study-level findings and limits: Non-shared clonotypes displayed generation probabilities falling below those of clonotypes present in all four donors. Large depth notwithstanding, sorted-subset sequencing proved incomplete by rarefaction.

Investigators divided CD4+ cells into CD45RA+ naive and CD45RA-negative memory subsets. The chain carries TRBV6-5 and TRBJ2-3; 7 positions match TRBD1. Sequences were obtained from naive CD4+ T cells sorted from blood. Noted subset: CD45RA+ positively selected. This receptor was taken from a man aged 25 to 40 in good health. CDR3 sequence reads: CASSYLGQPGTQYF. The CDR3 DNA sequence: TGTGCCAGCAGTTACTTGGGACAGCCCGGCACGCAGTATTTT.